The next 8 T cell receptor beta chains were all read from a single sample in a study of identical twins. TCRdb re-called the 5' RACE reads with MiXCR, one entry per CDR3 protein. In the table there are more than 1.5 million distinct CDR3 sequences, less than 35% of which are singletons. Sequenced input: cord blood. The receptors originated from a newborn girl in good health.

The CDR3 loop is CASSPKLAGGQETQYF. The CDR3 coding sequence is TGTGCCAGCTCACCGAAACTAGCGGGAGGCCAAGAGACCCAGTACTTC. The gene calls are TRBV18 and TRBJ2-7; 12 bases map to TRBD2. The last part of the DNA fits TRBJ2-5 better; the J call may be wrong. CDR1 is KGHSH, CDR2 LQKENI, per germline. There are 16 residues in the CDR3.

A single count supports this clonotype. The chain employs TRBV3-1 and TRBJ2-3; no reliable D call. V was clipped by 1 base and J by 6 bases, with 17 bases between them. In germline, CDR1 is LGHDT, CDR2 YNNKEL (reference sequence). The CDR3 totals 16 residues. The CDR3 spells CASSQGVQWSGDTQYF. CDR3 sequence (DNA): TGTGCCAGCAGCCAAGGGGTACAGTGGTCTGGGGATACGCAGTATTTT.

This clonotype was counted only a few times. The CDR3 region has the DNA TGTGCCAGCACCTTTAAAGGAGGGGAAGGTAGCAATCAGCCCCAGCATTTT. Amino acids: CASTFKGGEGSNQPQHF. The chain couples TRBV6-6 to TRBJ1-5; a possible D gene is TRBD1 (5 bases). V gave up 7 bases and J gave up 0 bases, with 19 bases separating them. This CDR3 is 17 amino acids long. Germline CDR1 MNHNY, CDR2 SVGAGI (reference sequence).

V and J are TRBV4-1 and TRBJ2-7; TRBD1 might be the D (5 bases). The CDR3 sequence is 17 residues long. Trimming left V 1 base short and J 0 bases short, with 16 bases between. Germline loops: CDR1 MGHRA, CDR2 YSYEKL. In nucleotides, the CDR3 is TGCGCCAGCAGCCAAGGTCAGCCGACAGTTTCCTCCTACGAGCAGTACTTC. It yields the protein CASSQGQPTVSSYEQYF.

The chain recombines TRBV10-2 with TRBJ1-6; D not certain. The CDR3 extends over 11 amino acids. Germline lookup yields CDR1 WSHSY and CDR2 SAAADI. V dropped 6 bases and J dropped 8 bases, with 5 bases sitting between them. DNA for the CDR3: TGCGCCAGCAGAGTCCATTCACCCCTCCACTTT. It encodes CASRVHSPLHF.

The chain links TRBV4-2 to TRBJ1-3; D is perhaps TRBD1 (6 bases). V was shortened by 0 bases and J by 0 bases, with 9 bases between the two germline ends. CDR1 and CDR2 (germline): LGHNA, YNFKEQ. The CDR3 sequence is 16 residues long. The CDR3 sequence is CASSQDRGHSGNTIYF. In nucleotides, the CDR3 is TGTGCCAGCAGCCAAGATCGGGGACACTCTGGAAACACCATATATTTT.

V and J are TRBV20-1 and TRBJ1-2; D remains ambiguous. The CDR3 is 11 residues long. Trimming removed 3 bases at V and 8 bases at J, with 10 bases between. Germline V gives CDR1 DFQATT, CDR2 SNEGSKA (reference sequence). CDR3 in DNA: TGCAGTGCTAGTATAGCAGGCGGCTACACCTTC. Its translation: CSASIAGGYTF.

The rearrangement links TRBV5-1 to TRBJ2-3, with no clear D. The CDR3 has 12 amino acids. V was trimmed by 6 bases and J by 2 bases, leaving 7 bases between them. Per germline, CDR1 SGHRS and CDR2 YFSETQ. The CDR3 loop is CASTTNTDTQYF. The CDR3 bases are TGCGCCAGCACAACAAACACAGATACGCAGTATTTT.